This passage covers 20 T cell receptor beta chains from one sample sequenced in a study of OX40 agonist ivuxolimab in advanced cancers. TCRdb keeps only in-frame clones here, not all; method: immunoSEQ multiplex PCR. The sample records about 55,000 clones, roughly 86% being singletons. The material sequenced was CD4+ or CD8+ T cells sorted from blood, taken in a trial of the OX40 agonist ivuxolimab. These receptors originate from an adult with an advanced solid tumor such as melanoma, head and neck, liver or kidney cancer.

V is TRBV5-5 and J is TRBJ1-1; possibly TRBD1 for D (5 bases). The CDR3 totals 12 residues. Germline CDR1 and CDR2: SGHKS and YYEKEE (reference sequence). CDR3 nucleotide sequence: TGTGCGGCAGGGAGGATGAACACTGAAGCTTTCTTT. This gives the protein CAAGRMNTEAFF.

The chain carries TRBV5-1 and TRBJ1-1, with D perhaps TRBD1 (5 bases). In germline, CDR1 is SGHRS, CDR2 YFSETQ. This CDR3 region has 16 residues. V lost 4 bases and J 2 bases, leaving 18 bases between the germline ends. CDR3 region: CASSPESTELNTEAFF. CDR3 nucleotides: TGCGCCAGCAGCCCCGAGTCGACAGAGCTCAACACTGAAGCTTTCTTT.

This chain joins TRBV11-2 and TRBJ1-4; D is ambiguous. Trimming stripped 0 bases from V and 0 bases from J, with 8 bases between. CDR3 size: 16 residues. Germline CDR1 and CDR2: SGHAT and FQNNGV. In DNA, the CDR3 is TGTGCCAGCAGCTTAGATGCACGTCCAACTAATGAAAAACTGTTTTTT. It is translated as CASSLDARPTNEKLFF.

Written as DNA, the CDR3 is TGCAGCGTTGCCGGGACGGCAAGCTCTGGGGCCAACGTCCTGACTTTC. Encoded protein: CSVAGTASSGANVLTF. The rearrangement links TRBV29-1 to TRBJ2-6, with D possibly called TRBD1 or TRBD2 (5 bases each). V lost 4 bases and J lost 0, with 13 bases in between. The CDR3 consists of 16 residues. Germline V lookup: CDR1 SQVTM, CDR2 ANQGSEA.

The V call is TRBV28, the J call TRBJ2-7; the D is unclear. Per germline, CDR1 MDHEN and CDR2 SYDVKM. Trimming cost V 1 base and J 0 bases, with 13 bases left between them. This CDR3 is built from 16 residues. The DNA of the CDR3 is TGTGCCAGCAGTTTATTCTCCAGGTCGAGCTCCTACGAGCAGTACTTC. Protein: CASSLFSRSSSYEQYF.

The rearrangement uses TRBV28 and TRBJ2-7, with 11 nucleotides matching TRBD2. The V segment lost 2 bases and the J segment 1 base; nucleotides outside the gene matches: 7. The germline V gene encodes CDR1 MDHEN and CDR2 SYDVKM. The CDR3 contains 17 residues. The CDR3 loop reads CASSLSLGLADSYEQYF. As DNA, the CDR3 is TGTGCCAGCAGTTTAAGTTTGGGACTAGCGGATTCCTACGAGCAGTACTTC.

The V call is TRBV5-1, the J call TRBJ2-7; 7 bases match TRBD1. Germline V lookup: CDR1 SGHRS, CDR2 YFSETQ. The junction had 5 bases not matched to a gene; V was cut back by 2 bases and J by 3 bases. The CDR3 has 14 residues. The CDR3 sequence: CASSFSAGGYEQYF. As DNA, the CDR3 is TGCGCCAGCAGCTTCTCGGCAGGGGGCTACGAGCAGTACTTC.

CDR3 nucleotide sequence: TGTGCCAGCAGGCAGGGCCACCTCGAGCAGTACTTC. As protein: CASRQGHLEQYF. The chain couples TRBV25-1 to TRBJ2-7, with D perhaps TRBD1 (5 bases). The germline CDR1 and CDR2 sequences are MGHDK and SYGVNS. Trimming cost V 6 bases and J 6 bases, with 12 bases left between them. CDR3 length: 12 amino acids.

This clone was found a few times. The CDR3 coding sequence is TGCGCCAGCAGCCAACAAGACAGGGGGCGGGGAGAGACCCAGTACTTC. This translates into CASSQQDRGRGETQYF. V usage is TRBV4-1 and J usage is TRBJ2-5; TRBD1 aligns across 10 bases. The CDR3 has 16 amino acids. CDR1 and CDR2 from the germline V gene are MGHRA and YSYEKL. V trimming: 2 bases; J trimming: 4 bases; junction bases outside the gene matches: 7.

This chain joins TRBV28 and TRBJ2-1; D is unclear. V gave up 3 bases and J gave up 13 bases, with 13 bases separating them. This CDR3 is 12 amino acids long. The germline CDR1 and CDR2 sequences are MDHEN and SYDVKM. CDR3 in amino acids: CASSLGAARQFF. For the CDR3, the DNA is TGTGCCAGCAGTTTGGGTGCGGCTAGACAGTTCTTC.

The V gene is TRBV7-9, the J gene TRBJ1-2; D not resolved. The length of the CDR3 is 13 residues. In germline, CDR1 is SEHNR, CDR2 FQNEAQ (reference sequence). V lost 4 bases, J lost 7 bases, and 13 bases lay in between. The CDR3 coding sequence is TGTGCCAGCAGCTCCCTAGGCCCATCTGGCTACACCTTC. The encoded protein is CASSSLGPSGYTF.

The V and J genes are TRBV6-1 and TRBJ2-7; TRBD1 aligns across 8 bases. The CDR3 length is 15 residues. Germline CDR1 reads MNHNS; CDR2 reads SASEGT. J was trimmed by 3 bases and V by 5 bases; bases with no gene match: 9. The CDR3 nucleotides are TGTGCCAGCAGTTTGCCCGGGACAGGACACTACGAGCAGTACTTC. It specifies CASSLPGTGHYEQYF.

The rearrangement uses TRBV18 and TRBJ2-7; no firm D call. The CDR3 contains 14 residues. Germline values: CDR1 KGHSH, CDR2 LQKENI. Trimming removed 3 bases from V and 0 bases from J, with 9 bases in between. The CDR3 nucleotides read TGTGCCAGCTCACCCACGGGCAGCTCCTACGAGCAGTACTTC. It specifies CASSPTGSSYEQYF.

The chain carries TRBV18 and TRBJ2-7; D possibly matches TRBD1 or TRBD2 (5 bases each). Trimming stripped 6 bases from V and 2 bases from J, with 23 bases between. CDR1 is KGHSH and CDR2 is LQKENI in the germline V gene. CDR3 length: 17 amino acids. The CDR3 spells CASSRVVGADAAYEQYF. The CDR3 nucleotides read TGTGCCAGCTCCCGTGTAGTCGGGGCGGACGCTGCCTACGAGCAGTACTTC.

This clone was seen a single time. The chain is built from TRBV28 and TRBJ1-2, with D perhaps matching TRBD1 (6 bases). Germline V CDR1 and CDR2: MDHEN, SYDVKM. The V end lost 3 bases, the J end lost 5 bases, and 13 bases lay between the germline ends. This CDR3 spans 14 amino acids. The DNA for the CDR3 is TGTGCCAGCAGTTTGAGGGGCAGGGGATATGGCTACACCTTC. Translating gives CASSLRGRGYGYTF.

The chain employs TRBV6-1 and TRBJ1-3; no clear D gene. V was trimmed by 6 bases and J by 2 bases, leaving 14 bases between them. The CDR3 runs to 15 residues. CDR1 is MNHNS, CDR2 SASEGT, per germline. The CDR3 loop reads CASSPLIGTGNTIYF. In DNA form, the CDR3 reads TGTGCCAGCAGCCCTCTTATTGGGACTGGAAACACCATATATTTT.

The chain carries TRBV4-2 and TRBJ2-3; 12 bases match TRBD2. J gave up 1 base and V 1 base, and 3 bases lay outside the gene matches. The CDR3 covers 17 residues. CDR1 is LGHNA and CDR2 is YNFKEQ in the germline V gene. This CDR3 is CASSQASGGVGTDTQYF. For the CDR3, the DNA is TGTGCCAGCAGCCAAGCTAGCGGGGGGGTGGGCACAGATACGCAGTATTTT.

The chain employs TRBV5-1 and TRBJ2-3; 8 bases map to TRBD1. CDR1 and CDR2 (germline): SGHRS, YFSETQ. Losses at the gene ends were 5 bases for V and 0 bases for J; bases not matched to a gene: 2. This CDR3 comprises 14 residues. CDR3 coding DNA: TGCGCCAGCAGTTACAGGGGGAGCACAGATACGCAGTATTTT. Its translation is CASSYRGSTDTQYF.

This clone is a singleton in its sample. This chain connects TRBV9 to TRBJ2-7; 16 nucleotides line up with TRBD2. The CDR3 is 16 amino acids. In germline, CDR1 is SGDLS, CDR2 YYNGEE. J was trimmed by 4 bases and V by 4 bases; bases with no gene match: 5. As DNA, the CDR3 is TGTGCCAGCAGCATGGGACTAGCGGGAGGGGGGTACGAGCAGTACTTC. Amino acid sequence: CASSMGLAGGGYEQYF.

This chain joins TRBV6-1 and TRBJ2-2; no firm D call. The V gene lost 5 bases and the J gene lost 2 bases, with 9 bases spanning the gap. CDR3 length equals 14 residues. CDR1 MNHNS and CDR2 SASEGT come from the germline V gene. The CDR3, as DNA: TGTGCCAGCAGTATACAGCTTAACACCGGGGAGCTGTTTTTT. Its translation: CASSIQLNTGELFF.